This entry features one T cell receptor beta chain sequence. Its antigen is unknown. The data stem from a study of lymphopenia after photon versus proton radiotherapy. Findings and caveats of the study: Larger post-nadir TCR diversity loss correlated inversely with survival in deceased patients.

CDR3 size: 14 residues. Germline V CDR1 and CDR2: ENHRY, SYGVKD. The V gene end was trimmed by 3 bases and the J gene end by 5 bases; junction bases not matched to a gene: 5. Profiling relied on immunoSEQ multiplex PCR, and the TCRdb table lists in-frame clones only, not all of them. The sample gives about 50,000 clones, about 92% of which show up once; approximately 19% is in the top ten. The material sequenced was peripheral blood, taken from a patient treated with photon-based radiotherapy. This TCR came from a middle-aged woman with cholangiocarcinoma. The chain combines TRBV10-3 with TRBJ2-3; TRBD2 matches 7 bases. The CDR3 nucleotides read TGTGCCATCAGTGACTCTAGCGGCCAAGATACGCAGTATTTT. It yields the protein CAISDSSGQDTQYF.